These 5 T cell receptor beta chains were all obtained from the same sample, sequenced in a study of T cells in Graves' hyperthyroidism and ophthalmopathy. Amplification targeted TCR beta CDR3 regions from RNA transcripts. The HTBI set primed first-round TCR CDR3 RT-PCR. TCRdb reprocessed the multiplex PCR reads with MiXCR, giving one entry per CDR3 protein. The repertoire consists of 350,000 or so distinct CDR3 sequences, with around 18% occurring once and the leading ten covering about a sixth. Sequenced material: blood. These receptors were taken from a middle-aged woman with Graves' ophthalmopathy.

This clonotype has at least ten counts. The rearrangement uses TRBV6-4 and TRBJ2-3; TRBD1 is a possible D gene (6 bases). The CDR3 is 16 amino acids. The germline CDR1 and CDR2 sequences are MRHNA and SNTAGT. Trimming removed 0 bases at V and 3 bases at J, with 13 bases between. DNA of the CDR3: TGTGCCAGCAGTGACTCAAACAGGGAAAGGACAGATACGCAGTATTTT. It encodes CASSDSNRERTDTQYF.

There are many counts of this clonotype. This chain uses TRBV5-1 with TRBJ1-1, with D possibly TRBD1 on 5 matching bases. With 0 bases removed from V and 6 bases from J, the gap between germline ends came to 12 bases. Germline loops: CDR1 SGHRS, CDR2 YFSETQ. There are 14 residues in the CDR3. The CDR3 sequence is CASSLAGILPEAFF. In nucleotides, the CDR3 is TGCGCCAGCAGCTTGGCAGGGATTTTGCCTGAAGCTTTCTTT.

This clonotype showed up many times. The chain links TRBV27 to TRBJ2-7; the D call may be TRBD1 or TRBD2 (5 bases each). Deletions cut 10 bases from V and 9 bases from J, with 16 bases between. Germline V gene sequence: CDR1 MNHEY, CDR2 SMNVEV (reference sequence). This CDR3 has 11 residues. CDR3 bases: TGTGCCACCCGGGTTGGGGGACGGCAGTACTTC. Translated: CATRVGGRQYF.

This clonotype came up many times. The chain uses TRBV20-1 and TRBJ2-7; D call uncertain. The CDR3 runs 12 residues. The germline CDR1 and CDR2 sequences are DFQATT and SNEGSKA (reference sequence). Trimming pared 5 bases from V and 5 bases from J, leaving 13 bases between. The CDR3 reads CSASNGPDEQYF. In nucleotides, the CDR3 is TGCAGTGCTTCGAACGGGCCCGACGAGCAGTACTTC.

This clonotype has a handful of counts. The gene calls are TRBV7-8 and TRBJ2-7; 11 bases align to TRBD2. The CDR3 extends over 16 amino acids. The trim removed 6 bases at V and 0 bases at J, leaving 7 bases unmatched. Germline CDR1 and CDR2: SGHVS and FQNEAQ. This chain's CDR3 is CASSLAGGPYSYEQYF. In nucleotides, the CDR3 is TGTGCCAGCAGTCTAGCGGGAGGTCCCTACTCCTACGAGCAGTACTTC.